These 5 T cell receptor beta chains came from one sample sequenced in a study of T cells in Graves' hyperthyroidism and ophthalmopathy. Amplified TCR beta CDR3 regions came from RNA transcripts. HTBI primers were the set used in a first-round RT-PCR of the TCR CDR3. One entry per CDR3 protein results from TCRdb running MiXCR on the multiplex PCR reads. The sample carries about 160,000 distinct CDR3 sequences, about 9% recorded once. Input material: blood. Receptor source: a woman under 30 with Graves' hyperthyroidism that later progressed to Graves' ophthalmopathy.

There are a few counts of this clonotype. The V and J genes are TRBV10-2 and TRBJ2-1; no definite D call. Per the germline V gene, CDR1 is WSHSY and CDR2 is SAAADI. V lost 6 bases, J lost 5 bases, and 17 bases lay in between. This CDR3 is 15 amino acids long. This chain's CDR3 is CASRSSARVNNEQFF. In nucleotides, the CDR3 is TGCGCCAGCAGGTCCTCTGCACGGGTAAACAATGAGCAGTTCTTC.

This clonotype showed up just once. The chain carries TRBV4-2 and TRBJ1-2; D is perhaps TRBD1 (5 bases). V was trimmed by 1 base and J by 4 bases, leaving 13 bases between them. The germline V gene encodes CDR1 LGHNA and CDR2 YNFKEQ. There are 15 residues in the CDR3. CDR3 sequence: CASSQGGGAGYGYTF. The DNA for the CDR3 is TGTGCCAGCAGCCAAGGTGGCGGGGCTGGCTATGGCTACACCTTC.

This clonotype showed up many times. This chain joins TRBV2 and TRBJ1-2; maybe TRBD1 (6 bases). The CDR3 contains 14 residues. Germline loops: CDR1 SNHLY, CDR2 FYNNEI. Trimming took off 7 bases at V and 0 bases at J, with 12 bases between the two ends. The CDR3 nucleotides read TGTGCCAGCATACCTGAGGGGGCTAACTATGGCTACACCTTC. This sequence encodes CASIPEGANYGYTF.

This clonotype was recorded at least ten times. DNA of the CDR3: TGTGCCAGCAGCTTGACCGGGACAGGGGATACTTCCTACGAGCAGTACTTC. This codes for CASSLTGTGDTSYEQYF. The chain recombines TRBV11-2 with TRBJ2-7; TRBD1 aligns across 10 bases. The V and J ends lost 3 bases and 1 base, in that order; junction bases with no gene match: 9. The germline V gene has CDR1 SGHAT and CDR2 FQNNGV. This CDR3 has 17 residues. Full variable domain (outside the CDR3, taken from reference TRBV11-2 and TRBJ2-7): EAGVAQSPRYKIIEKRQSVAFWCNPISGHATLYWYQQILGQGPKLLIQFQNNGVVDDSQLPKDRFSAERLKGVDSTLKIQPAKLEDSAVYLCASSLTGTGDTSYEQYFGPGTRLTVT.

This clonotype was picked up many times. The V call is TRBV7-9, the J call TRBJ2-3, with 7 bases aligning to TRBD1. The germline CDR1 and CDR2 sequences are SEHNR and FQNEAQ (reference sequence). This CDR3 comprises 13 residues. J lost 5 bases, V lost 7 bases, and 6 bases had no gene match. The CDR3 DNA sequence: TGTGCCAGCACAAGACAGGGTGTAGATACGCAGTATTTT. Translated, it gives CASTRQGVDTQYF.